These T cell receptor beta chains were read from a single sample in a study of blood T cell repertoires in COVID-19. Clones were read by immunoSEQ multiplex PCR, and TCRdb kept only the in-frame ones, dropping some. The data contain under 350,000 clones, 89% of them singletons. Material for sequencing was PBMCs or T cells enriched from blood (not recorded which). The origin of the receptors is a woman aged 40 to 50 who had recovered from COVID-19. Both conserved end residues are part of each CDR3. The D gene is left open where the match is weak. A clone size is listed for some rows: how often the clone was seen (once, few, many), or a class if it is expanded.

v_call	cdr3_length	d_call	j_call	clone_size	cdr3_nt	cdr3_aa
TRBV2	15	.	TRBJ1-5	.	TGTGCCAGCAGTGAAGCGCCCAGGGGCAATCAGCCCCAGCATTTT	CASSEAPRGNQPQHF
TRBV7-9	17	.	TRBJ1-4	.	TGTGCCAGCAGCCAGGGCGGGACGCGGGATTGGGTTGAAAAACTGTTTTTT	CASSQGGTRDWVEKLFF
TRBV5-6	16	TRBD1	TRBJ2-7	.	TGTGCCAGCAGCTTGGGTTTTAGGGGGCCCTCCTACGAGCAGTACTTC	CASSLGFRGPSYEQYF
TRBV7-2	16	TRBD1	TRBJ2-2	once	TGTGCCAGCAGCCCTCCGGGACAGAGAAACACCGGGGAGCTGTTTTTT	CASSPPGQRNTGELFF
TRBV5-8	17	TRBD2	TRBJ2-7	.	TGTGCCAGCAGCTTGGGACTAGCGGGACGCCTTACCTACGAGCAGTACTTC	CASSLGLAGRLTYEQYF
TRBV6-5	14	.	TRBJ1-6	.	TGTGCCAGCAGACAAGACAGCAGGAATTCACCCCTCCACTTT	CASRQDSRNSPLHF
TRBV28	16	.	TRBJ1-2	few	TGTGCCAGCAGCCCCTTGCCCGCGCAGGGCACCTATGGCTACACCTTC	CASSPLPAQGTYGYTF
TRBV5-4	14	TRBD2	TRBJ2-1	few	TGTGCCAGCAGCTTGAGACTAGCGGGCAATGAGCAGTTCTTC	CASSLRLAGNEQFF
TRBV18	14	TRBD1	TRBJ2-3	.	TGTGCCAGCTCACCAGGGACAGGGGGAGATACGCAGTATTTT	CASSPGTGGDTQYF
TRBV5-1	16	TRBD2	TRBJ2-5	.	TGCGCCAGCAAACCCCCCTATAGCGGGAGCCTAGAGACCCAGTACTTC	CASKPPYSGSLETQYF
TRBV5-4	15	.	TRBJ2-1	.	TGTGCCAGCAGCTTGGGGGGCCGCGTAAACAATGAGCAGTTCTTC	CASSLGGRVNNEQFF
TRBV5-1	15	.	TRBJ1-6	.	TGCGCCAGCAGCTTGCCGGAGATGGGTGATTCACCCCTCCACTTT	CASSLPEMGDSPLHF
TRBV7-2	15	.	TRBJ2-5	.	TGTGCCAGCAGCTTAGCCGGGGTCGACCAAGAGACCCAGTACTTC	CASSLAGVDQETQYF
TRBV19	13	.	TRBJ1-1	.	TGTGCCAGTAGTAATCAGGGGAAGTCTGAAGCTTTCTTT	CASSNQGKSEAFF
TRBV12-5	15	.	TRBJ1-2	.	TGTGCTAGTGGTTTTGGTAAGGTGGACAGCCATGGCTACACCTTC	CASGFGKVDSHGYTF
TRBV11-2	16	.	TRBJ1-2	.	TGTGCCAGCAGCTTAGGTGCAGGAGGGGTTAACTATGGCTACACCTTC	CASSLGAGGVNYGYTF
TRBV28	18	.	TRBJ1-4	.	TGTGCCAGCAGCTGGCCGTCGGGCAGGGCCTCCGGCATAGAAAAACTGTTTTTT	CASSWPSGRASGIEKLFF
TRBV15	10	.	TRBJ1-5	.	TGTGCCACCCCGAATCAGCCCCAGCATTTT	CATPNQPQHF
TRBV2	13	TRBD1	TRBJ1-5	once	TGTGCCAGCCGAGGGGGCGCGAGACAGCCCCAGCATTTT	CASRGGARQPQHF
TRBV7-2	14	TRBD1	TRBJ2-7	.	TGTGCCAGCAGCTTGGGCAGGGGGAACCCCGAGCAGTACTTC	CASSLGRGNPEQYF